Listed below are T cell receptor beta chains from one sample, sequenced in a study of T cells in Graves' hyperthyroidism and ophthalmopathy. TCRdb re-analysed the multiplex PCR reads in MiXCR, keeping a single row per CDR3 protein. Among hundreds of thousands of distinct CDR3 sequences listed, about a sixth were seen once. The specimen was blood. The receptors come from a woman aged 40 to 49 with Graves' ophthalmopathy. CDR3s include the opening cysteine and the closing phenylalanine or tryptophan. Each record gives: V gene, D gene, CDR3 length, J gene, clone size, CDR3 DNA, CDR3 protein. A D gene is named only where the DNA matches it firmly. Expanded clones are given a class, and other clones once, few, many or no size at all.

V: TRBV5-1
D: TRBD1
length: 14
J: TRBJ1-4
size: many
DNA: TGCGCCAGCAGCACGGGACAGGGATATGAAAAACTGTTTTTT
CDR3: CASSTGQGYEKLFF

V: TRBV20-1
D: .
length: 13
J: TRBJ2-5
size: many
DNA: TGCAGTGGGGGGAGCGCTCGGTTAAAGACCCAGTACTTC
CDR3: CSGGSARLKTQYF

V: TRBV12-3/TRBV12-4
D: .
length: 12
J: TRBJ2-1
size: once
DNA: TGTGCCAGCAGTCATCAGGGAGGTGAGCAGCTCTTC
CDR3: CASSHQGGEQLF

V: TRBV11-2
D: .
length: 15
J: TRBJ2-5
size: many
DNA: TGTGCCAGCAGGCCCCTCCGGGGTCGGCAAGAGACCCAGTACTTC
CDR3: CASRPLRGRQETQYF

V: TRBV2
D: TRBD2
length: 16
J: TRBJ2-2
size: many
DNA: TGTGCCAGCAGGACCCTAGCGGGGGGCGGCACCGGGGAGCTGTTTTTT
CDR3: CASRTLAGGGTGELFF

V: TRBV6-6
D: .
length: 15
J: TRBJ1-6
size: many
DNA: TGTGCCAGCAGTTACCTCAGACAGAAAAATTCACCCCTCCACTTT
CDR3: CASSYLRQKNSPLHF

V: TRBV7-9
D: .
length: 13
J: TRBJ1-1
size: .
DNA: TGTGCCAGCAGCGCCTTCCCGGGCACTGAAGCTTTCTTT
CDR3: CASSAFPGTEAFF

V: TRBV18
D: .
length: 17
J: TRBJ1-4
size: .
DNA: TGTGCCAGCTCACCACTCCCCCCGGGGGCAACTAATGAAAAACTGGTTTTT
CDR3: CASSPLPPGATNEKLVF

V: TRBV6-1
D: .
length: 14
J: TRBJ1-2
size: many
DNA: TGTGCCAGCAAGGCGGCAGCGACTAACTATGGCTACACCTTC
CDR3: CASKAAATNYGYTF

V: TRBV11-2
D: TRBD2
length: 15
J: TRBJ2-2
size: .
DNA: TGTGCCAGCAGCTTCCCGGCGGGAGCCACCGGGGAGCTGTTTTTT
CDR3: CASSFPAGATGELFF

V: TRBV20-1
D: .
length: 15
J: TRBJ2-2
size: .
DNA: TGCAGTGCTAGAACAAGACTAGCGAACACCGGGGAGCTGTTTTTT
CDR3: CSARTRLANTGELFF

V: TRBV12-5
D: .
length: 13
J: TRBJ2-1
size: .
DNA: TGTGCTAGTGGTTTATCGGAGGCCGATGAGCAGTTCTTC
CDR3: CASGLSEADEQFF

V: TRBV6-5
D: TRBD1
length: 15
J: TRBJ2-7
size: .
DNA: TGTGCCAGCAGTTCGGACAGGGGCAAAACTGACGAGCAGTACTTC
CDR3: CASSSDRGKTDEQYF

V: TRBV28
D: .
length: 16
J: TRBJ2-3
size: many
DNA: TGTGCCAGCAGTTTAGGGAGTGCGGGGAACACAGATACGCAGTATTTT
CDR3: CASSLGSAGNTDTQYF

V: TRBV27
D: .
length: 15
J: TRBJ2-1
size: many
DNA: TGTGCCAGCAGTTTAGAGCGGGCCTCCTACAATGAGCAGTTCTTC
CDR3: CASSLERASYNEQFF

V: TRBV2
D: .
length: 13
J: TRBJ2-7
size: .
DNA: TGTGCCAGCCCTGAGAAGCCCGTCTACGAGCAGTACTTC
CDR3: CASPEKPVYEQYF

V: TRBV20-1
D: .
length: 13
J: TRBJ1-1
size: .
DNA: TGCAGTGCTAGAGGTCCCGGGAGCCCTGAAGCTTTCTTT
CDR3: CSARGPGSPEAFF

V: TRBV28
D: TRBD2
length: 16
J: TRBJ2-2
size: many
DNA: TGTGCCAGCTCTGGGGCTAGCGGGAGTGGAACCGGGGAGCTGTTTTTT
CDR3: CASSGASGSGTGELFF

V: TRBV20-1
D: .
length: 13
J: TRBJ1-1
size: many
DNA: TGCAGTCAGCCCGGGGCCCGGGGCACTGAAGCTTTCTTT
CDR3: CSQPGARGTEAFF

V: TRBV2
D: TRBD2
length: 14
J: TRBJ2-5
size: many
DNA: TGTGCCTCCGCGGCGGGAGGCCAACAAGAGACCCAGTACTTC
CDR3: CASAAGGQQETQYF